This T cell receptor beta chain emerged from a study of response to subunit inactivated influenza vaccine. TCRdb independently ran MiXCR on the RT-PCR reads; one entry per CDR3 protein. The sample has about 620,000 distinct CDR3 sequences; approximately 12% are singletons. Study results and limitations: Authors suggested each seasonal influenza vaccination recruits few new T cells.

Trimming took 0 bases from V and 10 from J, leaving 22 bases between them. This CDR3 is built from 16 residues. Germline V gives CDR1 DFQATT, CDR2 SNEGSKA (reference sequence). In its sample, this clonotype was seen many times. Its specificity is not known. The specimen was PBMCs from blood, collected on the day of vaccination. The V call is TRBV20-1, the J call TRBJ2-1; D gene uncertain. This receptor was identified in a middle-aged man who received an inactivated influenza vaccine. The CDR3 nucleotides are TGCAGTGCTAGAGATCTCGCTGGGCCCGTTTTGAAGGAGCAGTTCTTC. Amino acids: CSARDLAGPVLKEQFF.